These T cell receptor beta chains were read from a single sample in a study of PD-1 blockade in classical Hodgkin lymphoma. The assay was immunoSEQ multiplex PCR, and TCRdb's table has in-frame clones only and misses some. The sample shows more than 15,000 clones, around 90% of them seen only once. The specimen sequenced was peripheral blood mononuclear cells (PBMCs). Receptor source: a human donor with classical Hodgkin lymphoma. Both conserved end residues are part of each CDR3. A D gene is named only where the DNA matches it firmly. Clone size is shown for a subset of rows, as once, few, many or a class of expanded clone.

>once|TRBD1|TRBV28|TRBJ2-3
CASSSGGTGADTQYF
TGTGCCAGCAGTTCGGGCGGGACAGGGGCAGATACGCAGTATTTT
>-|TRBD1|TRBV28|TRBJ2-1
CASSLLGTGTGEQFF
TGTGCCAGCAGTTTATTAGGGACAGGGACCGGTGAGCAGTTCTTC
>-|TRBD2|TRBV13|TRBJ2-3
CASSLGLAVITDTQYF
TGTGCCAGCAGCTTAGGCCTAGCGGTGATCACAGATACGCAGTATTTT
>-|-|TRBV21-1|TRBJ2-7
CASSKGTESYEQYF
TGTGCCAGCAGCAAGGGGACGGAATCCTACGAGCAGTACTTC
>-|TRBD1|TRBV19|TRBJ1-5
CASSPGRGLDQPQHF
TGTGCCAGTAGTCCGGGCAGGGGGTTAGATCAGCCCCAGCATTTT
>few|TRBD1|TRBV5-5|TRBJ2-7
CASSLQGAVYEQYF
TGTGCCAGCAGCTTGCAGGGGGCGGTCTACGAGCAGTACTTC
>once|-|TRBV28|TRBJ2-3
CASAPAGPSDTQYF
TGTGCCAGTGCCCCGGCAGGTCCCTCAGATACGCAGTATTTT
>-|TRBD1|TRBV6-4|TRBJ1-6
CASSDSRGQGGSPLHF
TGTGCCAGCAGTGACTCGAGGGGACAGGGTGGCTCACCCCTCCACTTT
>-|TRBD1|TRBV7-2|TRBJ2-7
CASSLRDRGSEQYF
TGTGCCAGCAGCTTAAGGGACAGGGGGAGCGAGCAGTACTTC
>-|TRBD2|TRBV5-4|TRBJ2-2
CASSRGLAGVTGELFF
TGTGCCAGCAGCCGGGGACTAGCGGGAGTCACCGGGGAGCTGTTTTTT
>-|-|TRBV30|TRBJ1-6
CAWSVMVLSSYNSPLHF
TGTGCCTGGAGTGTAATGGTTTTAAGCTCCTATAATTCACCCCTCCACTTT
>-|-|TRBV5-4|TRBJ1-2
CASSLAREGKNYGYTF
TGTGCCAGCAGCTTGGCCCGAGAGGGAAAGAACTATGGCTACACCTTC
>-|TRBD2|TRBV6-1|TRBJ2-1
CASSETPGLHYNEQFF
TGTGCCAGCAGTGAAACCCCGGGACTACACTACAATGAGCAGTTCTTC
>-|TRBD1|TRBV30|TRBJ1-6
CACTHQGAHYNSPLHF
TGTGCCTGTACTCACCAGGGGGCTCACTATAATTCACCCCTCCACTTT
>-|-|TRBV28|TRBJ2-2
CASSSPEGARTGELFF
TGTGCCAGCAGTTCCCCGGAGGGGGCGCGGACCGGGGAGCTGTTTTTT
>-|-|TRBV7-3|TRBJ2-3
CASSLTGTPDTQYF
TGTGCCAGCAGCTTAACAGGGACTCCAGATACGCAGTATTTT
>once|-|TRBV6-1|TRBJ2-3
CASSDLGWTDTQYF
TGTGCCAGCAGTGATTTAGGATGGACAGATACGCAGTATTTT
>-|-|TRBV10-3|TRBJ2-5
CAISVSGAQETQYF
TGTGCCATCAGTGTGTCAGGGGCCCAAGAGACCCAGTACTTC
>-|-|TRBV28|TRBJ2-7
CASSLSQGWSSYEQYF
TGTGCCAGCAGCCTATCCCAGGGTTGGAGCTCCTACGAGCAGTACTTC
>-|TRBD1|TRBV5-6|TRBJ1-5
CASSLEGANQPQHF
TGTGCCAGCAGCCTGGAGGGGGCGAATCAGCCCCAGCATTTT